This T cell receptor beta chain emerged from a study of blood T cell repertoires in COVID-19. Whole-study context: Nucleic acid was either cDNA or gDNA, and it came from T cells, B-cell-depleted T cells, or PBMCs.

This clone was counted once. In the original workflow: Reference gene primer amplification gave nucleated cell count estimates. This table comes from immunoSEQ multiplex PCR, and its TCRdb copy is limited to in-frame clones, with some not included. D and trimming come from the DNA, and the V and J calls and clone size come from that table. The sample has roughly 190,000 clones; around 90% are singletons. Trimming removed 0 bases at V and 5 bases at J, with 8 bases between. The CDR3 covers 13 residues. Per the germline V gene, CDR1 is SGHDT and CDR2 is YYEEEE. This chain connects TRBV5-6 to TRBJ1-2; D not resolved. This clonotype originated in a young woman who had recovered from COVID-19. The sample taken for sequencing was PBMCs or T cells enriched from blood (not recorded which). CDR3 amino acids: CASSLDRIYGYTF. CDR3 DNA sequence: TGTGCCAGCAGCTTGGACAGAATATATGGCTACACCTTC. Filled out from reference TRBV5-6 and TRBJ1-2, the complete variable domain reads DAGVTQSPTHLIKTRGQQVTLRCSPKSGHDTVSWYQQALGQGPQFIFQYYEEEERQRGNFPDRFSGHQFPNYSSELNVNALLLGDSALYLCASSLDRIYGYTFGSGTRLTVV.